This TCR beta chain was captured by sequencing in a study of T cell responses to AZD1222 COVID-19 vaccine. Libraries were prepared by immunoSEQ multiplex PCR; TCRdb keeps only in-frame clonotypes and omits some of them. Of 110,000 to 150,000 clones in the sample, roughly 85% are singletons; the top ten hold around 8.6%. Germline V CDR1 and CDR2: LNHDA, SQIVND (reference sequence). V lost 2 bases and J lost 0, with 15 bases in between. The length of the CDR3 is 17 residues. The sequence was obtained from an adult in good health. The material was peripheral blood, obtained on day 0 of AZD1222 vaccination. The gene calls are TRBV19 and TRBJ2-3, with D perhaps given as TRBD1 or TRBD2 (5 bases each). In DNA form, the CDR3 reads TGTGCCAGTAGTATACCCCCGGGACCTTCTAGCACAGATACGCAGTATTTT. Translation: CASSIPPGPSSTDTQYF.